Each of the 24 T cell receptor beta chains below was sequenced from the same sample in a study of vaccination and CD4 T cells after COVID-19. The time point was: late sampling 161 to 241 days after vaccination in three convalescent patients. Treatment of the sample: roughly 11-day PBMC culture with coronavirus spike peptide pools or control peptides (ViraFEST assay). Their cognate antigens are unknown. An Oncomine TCR Beta short-read assay was used to sequence the DNA from cultured CD4+ T cells. MiXCR was run by TCRdb on the PCR reads, yielding one entry per CDR3 protein. The sample consists of 15,000 to 20,000 distinct CDR3 sequences, under 55% of them appearing once. Sequencing used CD4+ T cells from blood, cultured in vitro, obtained about 7 months after SARS-CoV-2 vaccination. The receptors were gathered from a human donor who had recovered from COVID-19.

This clonotype was seen a few times. The genes are TRBV27 and TRBJ2-1; 8 nucleotides agree with TRBD1. This CDR3 region has 15 residues. The germline V gene encodes CDR1 MNHEY and CDR2 SMNVEV (reference sequence). Unmatched junction bases numbered 7, after V lost 1 base and J lost 8 bases. The CDR3, as DNA: TGTGCCAGCAGTTTATACAGGGGGGATGTCGATGAGCAGTTCTTC. Its protein product is CASSLYRGDVDEQFF.

V is TRBV6-5 and J is TRBJ1-2; no clear D gene. The CDR3 has 12 residues. Germline V gives CDR1 MNHEY, CDR2 SVGAGI. V lost 2 bases and J lost 8, with 9 bases in between. CDR3: CASSYLNGGYTF. CDR3 DNA sequence: TGTGCCAGCAGTTACCTAAACGGAGGCTACACCTTC.

The gene calls are TRBV20-1 and TRBJ2-3; the match to TRBD1 covers 7 bases. CDR3 length: 15 amino acids. V dropped 5 bases and J dropped 0; count of bases not matched to a gene: 8. Germline CDR1 DFQATT, CDR2 SNEGSKA (reference sequence). The CDR3 loop is CSAPDRSTSTDTQYF. CDR3 bases: TGCAGTGCTCCGGACAGGTCCACTAGCACAGATACGCAGTATTTT.

The genes are TRBV4-1 and TRBJ2-5; D is possibly TRBD2 (6 bases). Trimming took off 0 bases at V and 1 base at J, with 18 bases between the two ends. The CDR3 has 18 amino acids. The V gene's germline CDR1 is MGHRA and CDR2 YSYEKL. The CDR3 nucleotides read TGCGCCAGCAGCCAAGACGATACCCGCGGGACTTTCCAAGAGACCCAGTACTTC. Protein product: CASSQDDTRGTFQETQYF.

This clonotype was found a few times. The chain carries TRBV29-1 and TRBJ1-1; 7 bases agree with TRBD1. Germline values: CDR1 SQVTM, CDR2 ANQGSEA. The CDR3 is 13 residues long. Germline trimming cut 4 bases from V and 5 bases from J; bases unmatched to any gene: 7. Here the CDR3 reads CSVVSTGRTEAFF. CDR3 DNA: TGCAGCGTTGTATCGACAGGGAGGACTGAAGCTTTCTTT. Complete variable domain (other parts from reference TRBV29-1 and TRBJ1-1): SAVISQKPSRDICQRGTSLTIQCQVDSQVTMMFWYRQQPGQSLTLIATANQGSEATYESGFVIDKFPISRPNLTFSTLTVSNMSPEDSSIYLCSVVSTGRTEAFFGQGTRLTVV.

V gene TRBV20-1 combines with J gene TRBJ1-3; D unclear. The CDR3 runs to 11 residues. Trimming pared 4 bases from V and 7 bases from J, leaving 8 bases between. Germline CDR1 and CDR2: DFQATT and SNEGSKA (reference sequence). As DNA, the CDR3 is TGCAGTGCTACTGTGCTGAACACCATATATTTT. Encoded protein: CSATVLNTIYF.

CDR3 nucleotides: TGTGCCAGCAGGGTGACTAGCGGGAGCGAGTTCTTC. As protein: CASRVTSGSEFF. This sequence joins TRBV6-1 and TRBJ2-1, with TRBD2 matching 12 bases. CDR1 is MNHNS and CDR2 is SASEGT in the germline V gene. Trimming cost V 6 bases and J 14 bases; bases outside gene matches: 5. This CDR3 contains 12 residues.

Only a few counts were recorded for this clonotype. The chain employs TRBV2 and TRBJ1-2; TRBD1 agrees at 8 bases. Germline CDR1 SNHLY, CDR2 FYNNEI. V trimming: 1 base; J trimming: 6 bases; junction bases outside the gene matches: 13. The CDR3 has 17 residues. CDR3 nucleotide sequence: TGTGCCAGCAGTGAAGTCAGGGGGCCCTCCGGGGGTCATGGCTACACCTTC. Encoded protein: CASSEVRGPSGGHGYTF.

The chain couples TRBV7-9 to TRBJ2-7; TRBD1 agrees at 7 bases. Germline V CDR1 and CDR2: SEHNR, FQNEAQ (reference sequence). The CDR3 has 14 amino acids. With 5 bases clipped from V and 0 bases from J, the junction kept 4 bases outside the gene matches. As DNA, the CDR3 is TGTGCCAGCAGCCTGGGACAGAGCTCCTACGAGCAGTACTTC. This gives the protein CASSLGQSSYEQYF. Filled out from reference TRBV7-9 and TRBJ2-7, the complete variable domain reads DTGVSQNPRHKITKRGQNVTFRCDPISEHNRLYWYRQTLGQGPEFLTYFQNEAQLEKSRLLSDRFSAERPKGSFSTLEIQRTEQGDSAMYLCASSLGQSSYEQYFGPGTRLTVT.

The J gene is TRBJ2-6, the V gene TRBV7-3, with 9 nucleotides matching TRBD1. V shed 8 bases and J 4 bases; nucleotides not matched to a gene: 3. The CDR3 contains 14 residues. Germline V gene sequence: CDR1 SGHTA, CDR2 FQGTGA. CDR3 loop: CASRDREGANVLTF. The CDR3 coding sequence is TGTGCCAGCCGGGACAGGGAGGGGGCCAACGTCCTGACTTTC.

This clonotype was seen just once. CDR3 sequence (DNA): TGTGCCAGCAGCTTGCTGCTCGCCTACGAGCAGTACTTC. Its protein product is CASSLLLAYEQYF. The rearrangement uses TRBV5-6 and TRBJ2-7; D gene ambiguous. Germline CDR1 reads SGHDT; CDR2 reads YYEEEE. The ends were cut back, 1 base at V and 2 bases at J, with 7 bases in the middle. The CDR3 consists of 13 residues.

This clonotype was found a few times. This chain connects TRBV20-1 to TRBJ1-5; 7 bases align to TRBD1. The germline V gene encodes CDR1 DFQATT and CDR2 SNEGSKA (reference sequence). This CDR3 is 16 amino acids long. V lost 3 bases to trimming and J lost 4 bases; unmatched junction nucleotides: 12. The CDR3 DNA reads as TGCAGTGCTAGTAGAGGGGGCGCTTTCAATAATCAGCCCCAGCATTTT. This translates into CSASRGGAFNNQPQHF.

The chain uses TRBV4-1 and TRBJ1-2, with TRBD1 as a possible D gene (6 bases). The V gene lost 4 bases and the J gene lost 4 bases, with 16 bases spanning the gap. Per germline, CDR1 MGHRA and CDR2 YSYEKL. CDR3 length equals 15 residues. The CDR3 reads CASSPPRGGAYGYTF. CDR3 DNA: TGCGCCAGCAGCCCCCCCCGGGGGGGCGCCTATGGCTACACCTTC.

The V and J genes are TRBV5-1 and TRBJ2-5; 7 bases line up with TRBD1. The germline gives CDR1 SGHRS, CDR2 YFSETQ. After removal of 4 bases from V and 0 bases from J, the junction contained 9 bases not matched to a gene. CDR3 size: 16 residues. This CDR3 reads CASSLNPTGNQETQYF. The CDR3 nucleotides are TGCGCCAGCAGCCTCAACCCGACAGGGAACCAAGAGACCCAGTACTTC.

The V and J genes are TRBV7-2 and TRBJ2-1; D uncertain. The CDR3 has 11 amino acids. Germline CDR1 reads SGHTA; CDR2 reads FQGNSA. Deletions cut 1 base from V and 14 bases from J, with 9 bases between. CDR3 DNA: TGTGCCAGCAGCTTAGTTGGACCCAAGTTCTTC. Protein sequence: CASSLVGPKFF.

This clonotype was counted a few times. The V gene is TRBV7-9, the J gene TRBJ1-1; no definite D call. Germline CDR1 SEHNR, CDR2 FQNEAQ (reference sequence). The ends were cut back, 4 bases at V and 5 bases at J, with 14 bases in the middle. This CDR3 region has 14 residues. The CDR3 loop reads CASSSWGLGTEAFF. The CDR3 DNA reads as TGTGCCAGCAGCTCGTGGGGTTTGGGGACTGAAGCTTTCTTT.

The chain recombines TRBV20-1 with TRBJ2-3; D is undetermined. Trimming removed 3 bases from V and 0 bases from J, with 4 bases in between. CDR1 is DFQATT and CDR2 is SNEGSKA in the germline V gene (reference sequence). The CDR3 covers 12 residues. The CDR3 DNA follows: TGCAGTGCTAGCGTCAGCACAGATACGCAGTATTTT. Amino acid sequence: CSASVSTDTQYF.

This clonotype was detected only a few times. CDR3 loop: CASSHRDRGLNEQFF. In DNA, the CDR3 is TGTGCCAGCAGTCACCGGGACAGGGGGCTCAATGAGCAGTTCTTC. This rearrangement joins TRBV6-1 to TRBJ2-1; 12 bases are a match to TRBD1. Trimming removed 5 bases from V and 6 bases from J; junction bases left unmatched: 5. Germline V CDR1 and CDR2: MNHNS, SASEGT. This CDR3 is built from 15 residues.

The chain employs TRBV28 and TRBJ1-1, with 7 bases matching TRBD1. This CDR3 contains 14 residues. Germline V CDR1 and CDR2: MDHEN, SYDVKM. The trim removed 8 bases at V and 3 bases at J, leaving 9 bases unmatched. The CDR3 sequence: CASYPGGLHTEAFF. The CDR3 bases are TGTGCCAGCTACCCAGGGGGTCTTCACACTGAAGCTTTCTTT.

The chain joins TRBV11-3 to TRBJ2-1; no firm D call. The germline CDR1 and CDR2 sequences are SGHNT and YENEEA. The CDR3 covers 13 residues. Trimming stripped 2 bases from V and 5 bases from J, with 7 bases between. DNA for the CDR3: TGTGCCAGCAGCTTATCGGAGAACAATGAGCAGTTCTTC. Its protein is CASSLSENNEQFF.

This clonotype was counted a few times. The chain links TRBV7-2 to TRBJ2-7; D is perhaps TRBD1 (6 bases). The germline V gene encodes CDR1 SGHTA and CDR2 FQGNSA. This CDR3 region has 14 residues. Trimming took off 5 bases at V and 0 bases at J, with 11 bases between the two ends. The DNA of the CDR3 is TGTGCCAGCAGCCCCGACAGGCTCTCCTACGAGCAGTACTTC. Protein sequence: CASSPDRLSYEQYF.

The chain combines TRBV6-1 with TRBJ1-2; 9 bases fit TRBD1. The junction had 4 bases not matched to a gene; V was cut back by 5 bases and J by 6 bases. The length of the CDR3 is 13 residues. CDR1 and CDR2 (germline): MNHNS, SASEGT. As DNA, the CDR3 is TGTGCCAGCAGTCCACAGGGGGCAAATGGCTACACCTTC. It translates to CASSPQGANGYTF.

The genes are TRBV5-4 and TRBJ1-2; D is perhaps TRBD1 (6 bases). This CDR3 has 14 residues. Between the trimmed V and J ends, which lost 0 bases and 6 bases, there was a span of 12 bases. Looked up from germline, CDR1 is SGHNT and CDR2 is YYREEE (reference sequence). CDR3 residues: CASSLAGRGDGYTF. The DNA for the CDR3 is TGTGCCAGCAGCTTGGCTGGCAGGGGCGATGGCTACACCTTC.

The CDR3 reads CASSTGVKAFF. The DNA for the CDR3 is TGTGCCAGCTCGACAGGGGTTAAAGCTTTCTTT. The V gene is TRBV19, the J gene TRBJ1-1, with 8 bases fitting TRBD1. Unmatched junction bases numbered 6, after V lost 9 bases and J lost 9 bases. Looked up from germline, CDR1 is LNHDA and CDR2 is SQIVND (reference sequence). The CDR3 is 11 residues long.